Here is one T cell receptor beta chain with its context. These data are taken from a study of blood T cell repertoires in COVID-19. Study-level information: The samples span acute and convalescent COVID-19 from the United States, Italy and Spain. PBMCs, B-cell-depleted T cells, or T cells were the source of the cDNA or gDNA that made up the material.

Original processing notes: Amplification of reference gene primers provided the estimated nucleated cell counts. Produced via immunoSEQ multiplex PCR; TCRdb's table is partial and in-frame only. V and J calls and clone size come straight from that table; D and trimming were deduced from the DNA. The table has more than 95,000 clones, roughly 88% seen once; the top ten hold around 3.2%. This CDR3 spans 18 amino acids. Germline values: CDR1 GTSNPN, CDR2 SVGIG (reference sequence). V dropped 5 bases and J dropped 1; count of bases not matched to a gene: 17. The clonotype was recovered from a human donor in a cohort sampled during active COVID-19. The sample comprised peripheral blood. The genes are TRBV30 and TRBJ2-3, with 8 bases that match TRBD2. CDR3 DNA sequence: TGTGCCTGGGGTTGGACTAGCCTCCGCCGACGGGGCACAGATACGCAGTATTTT. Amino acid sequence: CAWGWTSLRRRGTDTQYF. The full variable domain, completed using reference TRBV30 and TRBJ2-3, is SQTIHQWPATLVQPVGSPLSLECTVEGTSNPNLYWYRQAAGRGLQLLFYSVGIGQISSEVPQNLSASRPQDRQFILSSKKLLLSDSGFYLCAWGWTSLRRRGTDTQYFGPGTRLTVL.